A single sample is the source of the 19 T cell receptor beta chains below, sequenced in a study of human T cells and chemical hapten exposure. Time point of the sample: healthy volunteer bleed at 6 weeks. The total RNA was obtained from whole blood that was not fractionated. TCRdb ran MiXCR on the RACE reads and lists one entry per CDR3 protein. The sample includes some 65,000 distinct CDR3 sequences, around 6.1% of them seen just once. Material: whole blood. The source of these receptors is a female donor in good health. Some clones in this sample may be carry-over from other donors' samples.

Ten or more counts support this clonotype. This chain joins TRBV20-1 and TRBJ1-5; 8 bases map to TRBD1. This CDR3 has 14 amino acids. The germline V gene encodes CDR1 DFQATT and CDR2 SNEGSKA (reference sequence). V was clipped by 3 bases and J by 2 bases; unmatched bases: 3. CDR3 in amino acids: CSASQGAGNQPQHF. DNA for the CDR3: TGCAGTGCTAGTCAGGGGGCAGGCAATCAGCCCCAGCATTTT.

Concerning this clonotype itself: This may be a read error, as it is one base from a much larger clone. This sequence joins TRBV12-3 or TRBV12-4 and TRBJ2-1; 10 bases align to TRBD2. The CDR3 is 14 residues long. CDR3: CASGLTSGDNEQFF. For the CDR3, the DNA is TGTGCCAGCGGTTTAACTAGCGGGGACAATGAGCAGTTCTTC.

This clonotype was picked up a small number of times. The rearrangement links TRBV10-3 to TRBJ1-5, with unresolved D. Germline lookup yields CDR1 ENHRY and CDR2 SYGVKD. Trimming cost V 3 bases and J 4 bases, with 10 bases left between them. This CDR3 region has 14 residues. The CDR3 sequence is CAISDGTRNQPQHF. In DNA form, the CDR3 reads TGTGCCATCAGTGACGGTACACGGAATCAGCCCCAGCATTTT.

The CDR3 bases are TGTGCCAGCTCACCTCAACTAGCTACTAGCACAGATACGCAGTATTTT. It encodes CASSPQLATSTDTQYF. The J gene is TRBJ2-3, the V gene TRBV18; the D gene is possibly TRBD2 (6 bases). The ends were cut back, 3 bases at V and 0 bases at J, with 13 bases in the middle. Per germline, CDR1 KGHSH and CDR2 LQKENI. CDR3 size: 16 residues.

In this sample, this clonotype turned up a few times. The chain carries TRBV28 and TRBJ1-2; D possibly corresponds to TRBD1 (6 bases). V was cut by 2 bases and J by 8 bases, with 15 bases left in between. The CDR3 is 14 amino acids. From germline, CDR1 is MDHEN and CDR2 SYDVKM. The CDR3: CASSLVGDTDGYTF. CDR3 DNA: TGTGCCAGCAGTTTAGTCGGGGACACCGACGGCTACACCTTC.

Notes on this clonotype: Just one base apart from a much larger clone, this may be a read error. The conserved phenylalanine or tryptophan normally closing the CDR3 is absent here, so this likely arose from a read error. This chain uses TRBV29-1 with TRBJ2-3; no reliable D call. The CDR3 consists of 10 residues. Trimming took off 5 bases at V and 5 bases at J, with 5 bases between the two ends. The germline gives CDR1 SQVTM, CDR2 ANQGSEA. CDR3 protein: CSVYEDTQYL. The CDR3 DNA reads as TGCAGCGTTTATGAAGATACGCAGTATTTA.

The chain joins TRBV28 to TRBJ1-1, with D possibly TRBD1 on 5 matching bases. The germline CDR1 and CDR2 sequences are MDHEN and SYDVKM. Trimming left V 1 base short and J 10 bases short, with 16 bases between. The CDR3 length is 14 residues. CDR3 region: CASSLSRRDSGAFF. The CDR3 nucleotides read TGTGCCAGCAGTTTATCCCGCAGGGACTCTGGAGCTTTCTTT.

This clonotype was seen many times. The gene calls are TRBV28 and TRBJ1-5, with unresolved D. V lost 3 bases and J lost 5, with 11 bases in between. Looked up from germline, CDR1 is MDHEN and CDR2 is SYDVKM. The CDR3 has 14 residues. The DNA of the CDR3 is TGTGCCAGCAGTTTCGAGGACGGTTATCAGCCCCAGCATTTT. As protein: CASSFEDGYQPQHF.

This clonotype was counted only a few times. This sequence joins TRBV28 and TRBJ2-2; D not certain. The CDR3 length is 14 residues. Trimming took off 2 bases at V and 4 bases at J, with 8 bases between the two ends. CDR1 and CDR2 (germline): MDHEN, SYDVKM. The CDR3 nucleotides read TGTGCCAGCAGTTTAACAGTCCTCACCGGGGAGCTGTTTTTT. Its protein is CASSLTVLTGELFF.

This clonotype has a count of ten or more. The genes are TRBV20-1 and TRBJ2-1, with D possibly matching TRBD2 (7 bases). Germline V gives CDR1 DFQATT, CDR2 SNEGSKA (reference sequence). Trimming took off 0 bases at V and 8 bases at J, with 17 bases between the two ends. This CDR3 is built from 15 residues. CDR3 coding DNA: TGCAGTGCTAGAGATCAGGGAGGGGGGGGTGATGAGCAGTTCTTC. This codes for CSARDQGGGGDEQFF.

This clonotype was seen ten or more times. The chain combines TRBV5-1 with TRBJ2-5; D tentatively reads TRBD1 or TRBD2 (6 bases each). CDR1 is SGHRS and CDR2 is YFSETQ in the germline V gene. This CDR3 has 15 amino acids. The germline V and J ends were trimmed by 2 bases and 5 bases, with 16 bases remaining between them. CDR3 region: CASSLQGGVRETQYF. As DNA, the CDR3 is TGCGCCAGCAGCTTACAGGGAGGTGTAAGGGAGACCCAGTACTTC.

The genes are TRBV9 and TRBJ2-7, with D possibly TRBD2 on 6 matching bases. This CDR3 is 15 amino acids long. Germline assignment: CDR1 SGDLS and CDR2 YYNGEE. V was clipped by 4 bases and J by 2 bases, with 16 bases between them. CDR3 residues: CASSLHWTNTYEQYF. The DNA for the CDR3 is TGTGCCAGCAGCCTCCACTGGACTAATACCTACGAGCAGTACTTC.

This clonotype was seen ten or more times. The chain recombines TRBV3-1 with TRBJ2-1, with D unclear. This CDR3 comprises 15 residues. Trimming took 4 bases from V and 0 from J, leaving 10 bases between them. Germline CDR1 LGHDT, CDR2 YNNKEL (reference sequence). CDR3 amino acids: CASSPIVSSYNEQFF. In DNA form, the CDR3 reads TGTGCCAGCAGCCCCATCGTTAGCTCCTACAATGAGCAGTTCTTC.

This clonotype was counted at least ten times. This chain joins TRBV5-6 and TRBJ1-1, with TRBD1 matching 8 bases. The germline V gene has CDR1 SGHDT and CDR2 YYEEEE. The CDR3 has 16 amino acids. V trimming: 1 base; J trimming: 13 bases; junction bases outside the gene matches: 18. In DNA, the CDR3 is TGTGCCAGCAGCTTGAGAAGTAACTATCAGGGGGCCCCTCTTTTCTTT. This sequence encodes CASSLRSNYQGAPLFF.

The rearrangement joins TRBV7-9 to TRBJ2-1; 11 bases map to TRBD2. This CDR3 contains 16 residues. The ends lost 5 bases at V and 0 bases at J; junction bases unmatched: 3. The V gene's germline CDR1 is SEHNR and CDR2 FQNEAQ (reference sequence). The CDR3 loop is CASSRTSGSSYNEQFF. CDR3 in DNA: TGTGCCAGCAGCAGAACTAGCGGGAGCTCCTACAATGAGCAGTTCTTC.

The chain combines TRBV4-2 with TRBJ2-7; D remains unclear. In germline, CDR1 is LGHNA, CDR2 YNFKEQ. CDR3 size: 15 residues. The V gene lost 0 bases and the J gene lost 6 bases, with 15 bases spanning the gap. The CDR3 loop is CASSQDADGAAEQYF. CDR3 sequence (DNA): TGTGCCAGCAGCCAAGATGCGGACGGAGCCGCCGAGCAGTACTTC.

There are many counts of this clonotype. This chain links TRBV28 with TRBJ1-2; D gene ambiguous. Germline V gives CDR1 MDHEN, CDR2 SYDVKM. The ends were cut back, 4 bases at V and 0 bases at J, with 9 bases in the middle. This CDR3 has 14 residues. CDR3 loop: CASSSDKPNYGYTF. CDR3 nucleotides: TGTGCCAGCAGTTCCGACAAGCCTAACTATGGCTACACCTTC.

This clonotype was seen only a few times. This chain's CDR3 is CASSQGDYYNEQFF. In nucleotides, the CDR3 is TGTGCCAGCAGCCAAGGAGACTATTACAATGAGCAGTTCTTC. V gene TRBV14 combines with J gene TRBJ2-1, with D possibly being TRBD2 (5 bases). The V gene lost 1 base and the J gene lost 4 bases, with 8 bases spanning the gap. Germline CDR1 and CDR2: SGHDN and FVKESK. This CDR3 has 14 residues.

This clonotype came up a few times. The chain is built from TRBV10-3 and TRBJ2-7, with D unclear. This CDR3 region has 14 residues. V was shortened by 2 bases and J by 1 base, with 9 bases between the two germline ends. CDR1 ENHRY and CDR2 SYGVKD come from the germline V gene. This chain's CDR3 is CAISEGKRSYEQYF. In nucleotides, the CDR3 is TGTGCCATCAGTGAGGGTAAGAGATCCTACGAGCAGTACTTC.